The 17 T cell receptor beta chains below come from one sample, sequenced in a study of cytomegalovirus exposure and HLA in healthy donors. PCR employed 60 Vbeta and 13 Jbeta primers. Sequenced by immunoSEQ multiplex PCR; TCRdb stores in-frame clones only, minus some. The data contain 150,000 to 200,000 clones, roughly 79% of them singletons. The sample taken for sequencing was PBMCs. These receptor sequences come from a woman aged 45-65 years in good health and CMV-seronegative.

This chain connects TRBV6-1 to TRBJ1-4; 9 nucleotides line up with TRBD1. This CDR3 is 14 amino acids long. Germline-derived CDR1 and CDR2 are MNHNS and SASEGT. Unmatched junction bases numbered 4, after V lost 4 bases and J lost 7 bases. The CDR3: CASSGGQGFEKLFF. CDR3 nucleotides: TGTGCCAGCAGTGGGGGACAGGGTTTTGAAAAACTGTTTTTT.

The V and J genes are TRBV27 and TRBJ2-7, with TRBD1 identical over 11 bases. Germline values: CDR1 MNHEY, CDR2 SMNVEV (reference sequence). CDR3 length: 14 residues. Unmatched junction bases numbered 8, after V lost 6 bases and J lost 7 bases. In DNA, the CDR3 is TGTGCCAGCAGGGGGACAGGGGGGCCTCAAGAGCAGTACTTC. Encoded protein: CASRGTGGPQEQYF.

The chain employs TRBV7-2 and TRBJ1-4, with D unresolved. Germline V gene lookup returns CDR1 SGHTA and CDR2 FQGNSA. The CDR3 runs 16 residues. The germline V and J ends were trimmed by 5 bases and 4 bases, with 17 bases remaining between them. CDR3 in DNA: TGTGCCAGCAGCCCATACCTGGCAGGCTTTAATGAAAAACTGTTTTTT. Translated, it gives CASSPYLAGFNEKLFF.

The rearrangement links TRBV7-9 to TRBJ2-3, with 16 bases that match TRBD2. CDR1 SEHNR and CDR2 FQNEAQ come from the germline V gene (reference sequence). The length of the CDR3 is 19 residues. With V trimmed by 2 bases and J by 7 bases, 12 bases remained unmatched. The CDR3 spells CASSLWPLGLAGGFNTQYF. The CDR3 region has the DNA TGTGCCAGCAGCTTATGGCCCCTGGGACTAGCGGGGGGGTTCAATACGCAGTATTTT.

The CDR3 region has the DNA TGTGCCAGCAGCCAATACCCAACAGGGGGCTGGAGTGGCTACACCTTC. Amino acid sequence: CASSQYPTGGWSGYTF. This chain joins TRBV28 and TRBJ1-2; 9 positions agree with TRBD1. CDR1 is MDHEN, CDR2 SYDVKM, per germline. V lost 6 bases to trimming and J lost 7 bases; unmatched junction nucleotides: 15. This CDR3 region has 16 residues.

The V and J genes are TRBV21-1 and TRBJ2-1; the D call of TRBD2 is as the table states it, not checked on the DNA. TRBV21-1 is reported as a pseudogene. The CDR3 sequence is 17 residues long. Here the CDR3 reads CASSKKSGVSSYNEQFF. DNA for the CDR3: TGTGCCAGCAGCAAAAAGAGCGGAGTGAGCTCCTACAATGAGCAGTTCTTC.

This clone was counted a few times. The V and J genes are TRBV6-1 and TRBJ2-1; tentatively, D is TRBD2 (6 bases). Trimming left V 6 bases short and J 8 bases short, with 20 bases between. The CDR3 has 15 amino acids. The germline V gene encodes CDR1 MNHNS and CDR2 SASEGT. CDR3 protein: CASRGPGRGSDEQFF. DNA for the CDR3: TGTGCCAGCAGGGGACCGGGACGGGGGAGCGATGAGCAGTTCTTC.

V gene TRBV4-3 combines with J gene TRBJ1-5, with a possible D match to TRBD1 (6 bases). Germline values: CDR1 LGHNA, CDR2 YSLEER. The CDR3 sequence is 16 residues long. V lost 11 bases and J lost 4, with 24 bases in between. The CDR3 bases are TGCGCCGGACGCTCCCTCCTCAGGGGATCAAATCAGCCCCAGCATTTT. It codes for CAGRSLLRGSNQPQHF.

V usage is TRBV7-2 and J usage is TRBJ1-2; D is possibly TRBD1 (6 bases). Germline assignment: CDR1 SGHTA and CDR2 FQGNSA. The CDR3 is made up of 14 amino acids. The V gene lost 5 bases and the J gene lost 2 bases, with 12 bases spanning the gap. For the CDR3, the DNA is TGTGCCAGCAGCATTACAGGGACCAACTATGGCTACACCTTC. This codes for CASSITGTNYGYTF.

This clone was counted a few times. This chain links TRBV7-2 with TRBJ2-1; 9 nucleotides align to TRBD1. This CDR3 is 14 amino acids long. Germline values: CDR1 SGHTA, CDR2 FQGNSA. V trimming: 4 bases; J trimming: 6 bases; junction bases outside the gene matches: 4. The CDR3, as DNA: TGTGCCAGCAGCTCAGGACAGGGGAGCAATGAGCAGTTCTTC. Amino acid sequence: CASSSGQGSNEQFF.

The chain links TRBV2 to TRBJ1-1; D call uncertain. CDR3 length equals 15 residues. Trimming took off 2 bases at V and 1 base at J, with 11 bases between the two ends. CDR1 is SNHLY, CDR2 FYNNEI, per germline. The chain's CDR3 is CASSERGLGNTEAFF. The CDR3, as DNA: TGTGCCAGCAGTGAACGGGGTCTGGGGAACACTGAAGCTTTCTTT.

This chain joins TRBV5-1 and TRBJ1-1; D gene unclear. The CDR3 has 12 residues. The V gene lost 5 bases and the J gene lost 1 base, with 6 bases spanning the gap. Germline loops: CDR1 SGHRS, CDR2 YFSETQ. CDR3 coding DNA: TGCGCCAGCAGAGACAAGAACACTGAAGCTTTCTTT. It translates to CASRDKNTEAFF.

The rearrangement joins TRBV9 to TRBJ2-5; D ambiguous. The DNA end lines up better with TRBJ2-7; the J call may be wrong. The CDR3 is 13 amino acids. Per germline, CDR1 SGDLS and CDR2 YYNGEE. The CDR3 nucleotides read TGTGCCAGCAGCGTAGCTTCCACCTACGAGCAGTACTTC. This gives the protein CASSVASTYEQYF.

The chain has TRBV5-4 and TRBJ2-5; D ambiguous. The length of the CDR3 is 13 residues. Trimming pared 1 base from V and 1 base from J, leaving 5 bases between. Germline CDR1 SGHNT, CDR2 YYREEE (reference sequence). This CDR3 is CASSLNSQETQYF. The CDR3 bases are TGTGCCAGCAGCTTGAACAGCCAAGAGACCCAGTACTTC. Full variable domain (remainder filled in from reference TRBV5-4 and TRBJ2-5): ETGVTQSPTHLIKTRGQQVTLRCSSQSGHNTVSWYQQALGQGPQFIFQYYREEENGRGNFPPRFSGLQFPNYSSELNVNALELDDSALYLCASSLNSQETQYFGPGTRLLVL.

The rearrangement links TRBV6-5 to TRBJ2-5; 10 bases match TRBD1. The CDR3 consists of 15 residues. The V gene's germline CDR1 is MNHEY and CDR2 SVGAGI. Losses at the gene ends were 3 bases for V and 5 bases for J; bases not matched to a gene: 6. The CDR3 reads CASSYLGQGTETQYF. In nucleotides, the CDR3 is TGTGCCAGCAGTTATCTGGGACAGGGGACCGAGACCCAGTACTTC.

The CDR3 DNA sequence: TGCGCCAGCAGCCAATCTCAGGGGGCCTTTAACTATGGCTACACCTTC. Residues: CASSQSQGAFNYGYTF. The chain links TRBV4-3 to TRBJ1-2, with 8 bases that match TRBD1. There are 16 residues in the CDR3. V was pared by 2 bases and J by 1 base, with 6 bases of the junction left unmatched. CDR1 LGHNA and CDR2 YSLEER come from the germline V gene.

The chain uses TRBV4-3 and TRBJ2-5, with a tentative D call TRBD2 (5 bases). V dropped 1 base and J dropped 5 bases, with 8 bases sitting between them. The CDR3 extends over 13 amino acids. Germline V gene sequence: CDR1 LGHNA, CDR2 YSLEER. The CDR3 loop is CASSQAGWETQYF. The CDR3 DNA reads TGCGCCAGCAGCCAAGCGGGGTGGGAGACCCAGTACTTC.